The clone carrying this T cell receptor beta chain was observed a few times. Trimming at V came to 1 base and at J to 4 bases, leaving 5 bases not matched to a gene. CDR3 length equals 16 residues. The germline V gene encodes CDR1 MGHRA and CDR2 YSYEKL. These data originate in a study of control samples from healthy donors and cancer patients. Sequenced by immunoSEQ multiplex PCR; TCRdb stores in-frame clones only, minus some. This table holds hundreds of thousands of clones, over 75% found once. Sample: PBMCs. The rearrangement joins TRBV4-1 to TRBJ1-3, with 9 bases fitting TRBD1. The clonotype comes from a woman aged 55-70 years with lung cancer. The CDR3 loop is CASSQGQGVTGNTIYF. In DNA, the CDR3 is TGCGCCAGCAGCCAAGGACAGGGGGTAACCGGAAACACCATATATTTT.